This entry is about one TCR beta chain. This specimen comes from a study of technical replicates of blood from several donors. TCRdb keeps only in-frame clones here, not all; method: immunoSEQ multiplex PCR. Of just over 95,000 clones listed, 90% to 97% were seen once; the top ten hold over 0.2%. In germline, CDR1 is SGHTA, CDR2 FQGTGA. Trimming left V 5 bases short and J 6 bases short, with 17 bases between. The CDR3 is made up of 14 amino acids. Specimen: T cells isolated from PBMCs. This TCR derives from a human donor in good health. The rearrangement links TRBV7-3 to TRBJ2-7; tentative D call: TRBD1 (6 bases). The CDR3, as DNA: TGTGCCAGCAGCCGAGGGGGTGATGCTCCCGAGCAGTACTTC. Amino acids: CASSRGGDAPEQYF.